What follows are 31 T cell receptor beta chains derived from one specimen sequenced in a study of control samples from healthy donors and cancer patients. Method: immunoSEQ multiplex PCR; TCRdb's copy keeps in-frame clones and lacks some. The sample holds about 160,000 clones, about 94% seen once. Material for sequencing was PBMCs. The receptors originated from a man in his 60s with colorectal cancer.

This chain joins TRBV4-1 and TRBJ2-7; 9 nucleotides match TRBD1. Looked up from germline, CDR1 is MGHRA and CDR2 is YSYEKL. The CDR3 runs to 14 residues. J gave up 5 bases and V 2 bases, and 4 bases lay outside the gene matches. In DNA, the CDR3 is TGCGCCAGCAGCCAACCGGGACAGGGCCACGAGCAGTACTTC. Protein product: CASSQPGQGHEQYF.

The V call is TRBV6-5, the J call TRBJ2-7; D gene uncertain. The CDR3 spans 14 residues. V was cut by 0 bases and J by 3 bases, with 9 bases left in between. Germline values: CDR1 MNHEY, CDR2 SVGAGI. The CDR3 loop reads CASSYSSRYYEQYF. CDR3 coding DNA: TGTGCCAGCAGTTACTCGTCCCGGTACTACGAGCAGTACTTC.

V gene TRBV6-2 or TRBV6-3 combines with J gene TRBJ1-3; perhaps TRBD1 as D (5 bases). The CDR3 has 15 residues. Germline V gene sequence: CDR1 MNHEY, CDR2 SVGEGT. V lost 5 bases, J lost 1 base, and 12 bases lay in between. The CDR3 DNA reads TGTGCCAGCAGTCGAGACAGTTATTCTGGAAACACCATATATTTT. Translating gives CASSRDSYSGNTIYF.

The V gene is TRBV6-5, the J gene TRBJ1-5; maybe TRBD1 (6 bases). The CDR3 consists of 14 residues. V was shortened by 6 bases and J by 3 bases, with 12 bases between the two germline ends. The V gene's germline CDR1 is MNHEY and CDR2 SVGAGI. Here the CDR3 reads CASSPHRANQPQHF. Here the CDR3 DNA reads TGTGCCAGCAGCCCCCACAGGGCCAATCAGCCCCAGCATTTT.

This clone was seen just once. The J gene is TRBJ2-1, the V gene TRBV29-1; 8 nucleotides match TRBD2. The ends lost 6 bases at V and 3 bases at J; junction bases unmatched: 4. This CDR3 spans 13 amino acids. CDR1 SQVTM and CDR2 ANQGSEA come from the germline V gene. The CDR3 DNA follows: TGCAGCGTCTCCGGGGGGGGCTACAATGAGCAGTTCTTC. Translating it yields CSVSGGGYNEQFF.

The chain combines TRBV4-1 with TRBJ1-2, with TRBD1 matching 7 bases. V shed 4 bases, J shed 5 bases, and the junction held 7 bases outside the gene matches. The CDR3 is 14 residues long. Looked up from germline, CDR1 is MGHRA and CDR2 is YSYEKL. CDR3 DNA: TGCGCCAGCAGCCCCCCGGGACAGTCATATGGCTACACCTTC. Translating gives CASSPPGQSYGYTF.

This chain links TRBV11-2 with TRBJ1-2; TRBD1 is a possible D gene (6 bases). The germline V gene encodes CDR1 SGHAT and CDR2 FQNNGV. Between the trimmed V and J ends, which lost 0 bases and 2 bases, there was a span of 7 bases. This CDR3 has 14 amino acids. CDR3 protein: CASSLERGNYGYTF. For the CDR3, the DNA is TGTGCCAGCAGCTTAGAGAGGGGGAACTATGGCTACACCTTC.

The chain employs TRBV7-9 and TRBJ2-7; perhaps TRBD1 as D (5 bases). From germline, CDR1 is SEHNR and CDR2 FQNEAQ (reference sequence). This CDR3 has 13 amino acids. Trimming pared 8 bases from V and 0 bases from J, leaving 11 bases between. The CDR3 coding sequence is TGTGCCAGCGCGTCAGGGCGCTCCTACGAGCAGTACTTC. Its translation: CASASGRSYEQYF.

The genes are TRBV6-4 and TRBJ1-2, with 7 bases lining up with TRBD1. After removal of 6 bases from V and 2 bases from J, the junction contained 3 bases not matched to a gene. Looked up from germline, CDR1 is MRHNA and CDR2 is SNTAGT. CDR3 length: 13 residues. DNA for the CDR3: TGTGCCAGCAGCCAGACAGGGAACTATGGCTACACCTTC. Its translation is CASSQTGNYGYTF.

The rearrangement joins TRBV25-1 to TRBJ2-1, with 11 bases identical to TRBD1. In germline, CDR1 is MGHDK, CDR2 SYGVNS. The trim removed 4 bases at V and 10 bases at J, leaving 3 bases unmatched. The CDR3 is 13 residues long. Written as DNA, the CDR3 is TGTGCCAGCAGTGGGACAGGGGGCCGGGAGCAGTTCTTC. Translation: CASSGTGGREQFF. The full variable domain, with the rest looked up from reference TRBV25-1 and TRBJ2-1, is EADIYQTPRYLVIGTGKKITLECSQTMGHDKMYWYQQDPGMELHLIHYSYGVNSTEKGDLSSESTVSRIRTEHFPLTLESARPSHTSQYLCASSGTGGREQFFGPGTRLTVL.

V is TRBV6-2 or TRBV6-3 and J is TRBJ1-2, with 8 bases lining up with TRBD1. With V trimmed by 6 bases and J by 5 bases, 8 bases remained unmatched. This CDR3 has 14 residues. Germline CDR1 MNHEY, CDR2 SVGEGT. CDR3 loop: CASSSGQGGYGYTF. The DNA for the CDR3 is TGTGCCAGCAGCTCCGGACAGGGAGGTTATGGCTACACCTTC.

This rearrangement joins TRBV11-3 to TRBJ2-1, with 9 bases lining up with TRBD1. Germline V CDR1 and CDR2: SGHNT, YENEEA. The length of the CDR3 is 19 residues. V lost 6 bases to trimming and J lost 3 bases; unmatched junction nucleotides: 18. CDR3 DNA: TGTGCCAGCAGTCCATGGACAGGGGCCGAGAACCGAGACTACAATGAGCAGTTCTTC. Translating gives CASSPWTGAENRDYNEQFF.

The chain couples TRBV29-1 to TRBJ2-5; 7 bases fit TRBD1. Germline V gene sequence: CDR1 SQVTM, CDR2 ANQGSEA. Trimming removed 4 bases from V and 2 bases from J; junction bases left unmatched: 10. CDR3 length: 15 amino acids. In DNA, the CDR3 is TGCAGCGTTGTTTTATCAGGGGGTAAGCAAGAGACCCAGTACTTC. Encoded protein: CSVVLSGGKQETQYF.

V is TRBV5-5 and J is TRBJ2-7; maybe TRBD1 (6 bases). Germline CDR1 and CDR2: SGHKS and YYEKEE (reference sequence). Between the trimmed V and J ends, which lost 0 bases and 0 bases, there was a span of 7 bases. The length of the CDR3 is 14 residues. This CDR3 is CASSLGTVSYEQYF. DNA for the CDR3: TGTGCCAGCAGCTTGGGGACAGTCTCCTACGAGCAGTACTTC.

CDR3 bases: TGTGCCAGCAGCTTAGTGAGCGGGGCGTCCTACAATGAGCAGTTCTTC. Amino acid sequence: CASSLVSGASYNEQFF. The V call is TRBV7-2, the J call TRBJ2-1, with 7 bases that match TRBD2. The CDR3 covers 16 residues. V dropped 1 base and J dropped 1; count of bases not matched to a gene: 4. CDR1 and CDR2 from the germline V gene are SGHTA and FQGNSA.

The rearrangement joins TRBV10-2 to TRBJ2-7; D is possibly TRBD2 (6 bases). V was shortened by 4 bases and J by 4 bases, with 11 bases between the two germline ends. The CDR3 is 13 amino acids. The germline gives CDR1 WSHSY, CDR2 SAAADI. The CDR3 sequence is CASSGMGGYEQYF. The CDR3 DNA follows: TGCGCCAGCAGTGGGATGGGGGGATACGAGCAGTACTTC.

This rearrangement joins TRBV24-1 to TRBJ1-2; D not resolved. CDR1 KGHDR and CDR2 SFDVKD come from the germline V gene. There are 17 residues in the CDR3. V was pared by 4 bases and J by 3 bases, with 20 bases between. This chain's CDR3 is CATSDSRLSTVHYGYTF. For the CDR3, the DNA is TGTGCCACCAGTGACTCCCGCCTATCTACAGTACACTATGGCTACACCTTC.

This chain links TRBV13 with TRBJ2-1; perhaps TRBD2 as D (6 bases). The CDR3 length is 13 residues. Germline V gives CDR1 PRHDT, CDR2 FYEKMQ (reference sequence). The V end lost 1 base, the J end lost 7 bases, and 8 bases lay between the germline ends. The CDR3 loop is CASSLDRGNEQFF. CDR3 coding DNA: TGTGCCAGCAGCTTAGATCGGGGGAATGAGCAGTTCTTC.

The table lists this clone with a count of one. The chain has TRBV6-5 and TRBJ1-1; D not resolved. The CDR3 is 15 residues long. CDR1 and CDR2 (germline): MNHEY, SVGAGI. The germline V and J ends were trimmed by 0 bases and 1 base, with 9 bases remaining between them. The CDR3 here is CASSYSALPNTEAFF. The DNA for the CDR3 is TGTGCCAGCAGTTACTCGGCACTCCCGAACACTGAAGCTTTCTTT.

The rearrangement links TRBV30 to TRBJ2-2, with 9 positions matching TRBD1. The V and J ends lost 6 bases and 5 bases, in that order; junction bases with no gene match: 10. CDR3 length: 15 residues. Per the germline V gene, CDR1 is GTSNPN and CDR2 is SVGIG (reference sequence). The DNA of the CDR3 is TGTGCCTGCCATCCTTGGACAGGGGTAACCGGGGAGCTGTTTTTT. Its protein product is CACHPWTGVTGELFF.

The rearrangement joins TRBV5-1 to TRBJ2-5; tentatively, D is TRBD2 (5 bases). Trimming removed 5 bases at V and 4 bases at J, with 18 bases between. The CDR3 loop spans 15 amino acids. CDR1 is SGHRS, CDR2 YFSETQ, per germline. CDR3 sequence reads: CASSGGQTVGETQYF. CDR3 DNA: TGCGCCAGCAGTGGCGGGCAGACGGTTGGAGAGACCCAGTACTTC.

This chain links TRBV3-1 (or the pseudogene TRBV3-2) with TRBJ1-2, with D unresolved. Per germline, CDR1 LGHDT and CDR2 YNNKEL (reference sequence). Deletions cut 0 bases from V and 7 bases from J, with 15 bases between. The CDR3 has 15 amino acids. In nucleotides, the CDR3 is TGTGCCAGCAGCCAAGATGCACAGTCATTGGGTGGCTACACCTTC. It encodes CASSQDAQSLGGYTF.

In regard to this clone: Within the sample, other DNA sequences also encode this same CDR3. The V call is TRBV5-1, the J call TRBJ2-7; D remains ambiguous. CDR3 length equals 14 residues. V shed 0 bases and J shed 1 base, with 8 bases lying between them. CDR1 and CDR2 from the germline V gene are SGHRS and YFSETQ. This chain's CDR3 is CASSLAVASYEQYF. CDR3 DNA sequence: TGCGCCAGCAGCTTGGCGGTGGCATCCTACGAGCAGTACTTC.

The chain joins TRBV4-1 to TRBJ1-2; D may be TRBD1 (6 bases). Trimming took off 0 bases at V and 10 bases at J, with 18 bases between the two ends. Germline V gene data show CDR1 as MGHRA and CDR2 as YSYEKL. This CDR3 contains 15 residues. Here the CDR3 DNA reads TGCGCCAGCAGCCAAGATTTCCCGGACAGAAGGTACTACACCTTC. It yields the protein CASSQDFPDRRYYTF.

Turning to this clone: Other DNA sequences of this sample code for an identical CDR3. CDR3 DNA: TGCGCCAGCAGCCAGGGGGACAGGGCCTACGAGCAGTACTTC. It is translated as CASSQGDRAYEQYF. The chain joins TRBV4-1 to TRBJ2-7; 9 nucleotides agree with TRBD1. This CDR3 region has 14 residues. Germline V lookup: CDR1 MGHRA, CDR2 YSYEKL. The V segment lost 3 bases and the J segment 2 bases; nucleotides outside the gene matches: 2.

This chain connects TRBV30 to TRBJ2-1; D is perhaps TRBD2 (5 bases). The CDR3 has 14 amino acids. From germline, CDR1 is GTSNPN and CDR2 SVGIG (reference sequence). The V gene lost 4 bases and the J gene lost 6 bases, with 16 bases spanning the gap. Here the CDR3 DNA reads TGTGCCTGGACGCGGAGACCTAGCTTCAATGAGCAGTTCTTC. It codes for CAWTRRPSFNEQFF.

The J gene is TRBJ1-5, the V gene TRBV6-1; D is unclear. Trimming pared 4 bases from V and 0 bases from J, leaving 13 bases between. Germline CDR1 reads MNHNS; CDR2 reads SASEGT. There are 16 residues in the CDR3. CDR3 protein: CASSGRPPGSNQPQHF. The CDR3 nucleotides are TGTGCCAGCAGTGGGCGACCCCCAGGTAGCAATCAGCCCCAGCATTTT.

This clone was seen a few times. The chain links TRBV30 to TRBJ2-2; D not resolved. Trimming cost V 1 base and J 6 bases, with 9 bases left between them. This CDR3 is 13 amino acids long. Germline V gene lookup returns CDR1 GTSNPN and CDR2 SVGIG (reference sequence). As DNA, the CDR3 is TGTGCCTGGAGTGGCTATAATGCCGGGGAGCTGTTTTTT. Translating it yields CAWSGYNAGELFF.

The chain employs TRBV9 and TRBJ2-3; D remains unclear. The V end lost 1 base, the J end lost 0 bases, and 12 bases lay between the germline ends. The V gene's germline CDR1 is SGDLS and CDR2 YYNGEE. This CDR3 contains 16 residues. The CDR3 coding sequence is TGTGCCAGCAGCGTACAGAGCAGCTCTAGCACAGATACGCAGTATTTT. Encoded protein: CASSVQSSSSTDTQYF.

The V call is TRBV27, the J call TRBJ2-5; tentatively, D is TRBD1 (5 bases). The CDR3 runs 17 residues. The germline V gene has CDR1 MNHEY and CDR2 SMNVEV (reference sequence). Trimming removed 8 bases at V and 2 bases at J, with 24 bases between. In DNA form, the CDR3 reads TGTGCCAGCCCTCGACACGACAGCGCCCCAATTCAAGAGACCCAGTACTTC. Protein: CASPRHDSAPIQETQYF.

The V and J genes are TRBV2 and TRBJ1-1; 9 bases match TRBD1. The V gene end was trimmed by 7 bases and the J gene end by 11 bases; junction bases not matched to a gene: 11. Per the germline V gene, CDR1 is SNHLY and CDR2 is FYNNEI. There are 13 residues in the CDR3. CDR3 DNA: TGTGCCAGCACCGGACAGGGGTTTGAGCGGGCTTTCTTT. Residues: CASTGQGFERAFF.